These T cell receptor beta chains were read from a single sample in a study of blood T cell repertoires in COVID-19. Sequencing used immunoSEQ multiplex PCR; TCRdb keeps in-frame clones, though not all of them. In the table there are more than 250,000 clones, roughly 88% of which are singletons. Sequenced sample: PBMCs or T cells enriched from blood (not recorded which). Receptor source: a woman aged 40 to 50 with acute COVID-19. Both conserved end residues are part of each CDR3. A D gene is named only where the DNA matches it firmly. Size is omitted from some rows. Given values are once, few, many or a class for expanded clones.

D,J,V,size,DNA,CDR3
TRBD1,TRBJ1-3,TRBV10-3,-,TGTGCCATCAGAGGGACAGACTCTGGAAACACCATATATTTT,CAIRGTDSGNTIYF
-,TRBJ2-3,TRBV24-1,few,TGTGCCACCAGTTCGGCAGCGACTAGCACAGATACGCAGTATTTT,CATSSAATSTDTQYF
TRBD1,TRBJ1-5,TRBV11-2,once,TGTGCCAGCAGCCAGGGGGGACCGTATAGCAATCAGCCCCAGCATTTT,CASSQGGPYSNQPQHF
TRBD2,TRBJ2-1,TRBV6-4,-,TGTGCCAGCAGTGCCCCTTCCGGGACTAGCGGGAGCAATGAGCAGTTCTTC,CASSAPSGTSGSNEQFF
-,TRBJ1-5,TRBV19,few,TGTGCCAGTAGTCCCGGGGGAGGACAGCCCCAGCATTTT,CASSPGGGQPQHF
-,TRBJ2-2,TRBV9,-,TGTGCCAGCAGCGCTCAGGGGGGTTTCGGCACCGGGGAGCTGTTTTTT,CASSAQGGFGTGELFF
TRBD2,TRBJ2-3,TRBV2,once,TGTGCCATCGGGACTAGCGGGAGACCAGATACGCAGTATTTT,CAIGTSGRPDTQYF
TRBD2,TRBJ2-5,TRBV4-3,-,TGCGCCAGCAGCCAAGAATCGGGGGGGGCTTGGGAGACCCAGTACTTC,CASSQESGGAWETQYF
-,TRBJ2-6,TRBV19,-,TGTGCCAGTAGGCAAAGGGGAGCGGGCGGGGCCAACGTCCTGACTTTC,CASRQRGAGGANVLTF
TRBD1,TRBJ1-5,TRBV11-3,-,TGTGCCAGCAGCACGGGACAGCCTAATCAGCCCCAGCATTTT,CASSTGQPNQPQHF
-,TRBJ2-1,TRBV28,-,TGTGCCAGCAGACAGGAAATATACAATGAGCAGTTCTTC,CASRQEIYNEQFF
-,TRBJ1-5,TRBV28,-,TGTGCCAGCAGTTTTCCGTATAGCAATCAGCCCCAGCATTTT,CASSFPYSNQPQHF
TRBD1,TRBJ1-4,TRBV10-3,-,TGTGCCATCAGTCAGGGGGACAGGGGCCCGGAAAAACTGTTTTTT,CAISQGDRGPEKLFF
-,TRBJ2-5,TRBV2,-,TGTGCCAGCACCGTGGAGGGCCGGCTTGAAGAGACCCAGTACTTC,CASTVEGRLEETQYF
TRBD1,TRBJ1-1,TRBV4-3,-,TGCGCCAGCAGCCAAGAGGGACAGAGTGAAGCTTTCTTT,CASSQEGQSEAFF
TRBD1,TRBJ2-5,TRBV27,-,TGTGCCAGCAGGGGTCTTGGACAGGGATCGGGGGAGACCCAGTACTTC,CASRGLGQGSGETQYF
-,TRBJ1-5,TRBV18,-,TGTGCCAGCTCACCTCAACAGGGATATCAGCCCCAGCATTTT,CASSPQQGYQPQHF
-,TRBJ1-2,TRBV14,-,TGTGCCAGCAGCCAAGATGTCGGGAGGGAATCCTATGGCTACACCTTC,CASSQDVGRESYGYTF
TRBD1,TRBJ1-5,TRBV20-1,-,TGCAGTGCTAGTCTACAGGGGATATATAGCAATCAGCCCCAGCATTTT,CSASLQGIYSNQPQHF
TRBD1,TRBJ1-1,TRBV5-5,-,TGTGCCAGCAGCCAACAGACAGGGGCGAACACTGAAGCTTTCTTT,CASSQQTGANTEAFF
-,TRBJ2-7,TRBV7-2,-,TGTGCCAGCAGCCTTAGGACTGTATCCTACGAGCAGTACTTC,CASSLRTVSYEQYF
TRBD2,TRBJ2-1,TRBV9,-,TGTGCCAGCAGCGTACTAGCGGAAACGTACAATGAGCAGTTCTTC,CASSVLAETYNEQFF
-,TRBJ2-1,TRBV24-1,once,TGTGCCACCAGTGATTTATCGGTGAACAATGAGCAGTTCTTC,CATSDLSVNNEQFF
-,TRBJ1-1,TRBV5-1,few,TGCGCCAGCAGCTCGCAGGGCACTGAAAACACTGAAGCTTTCTTT,CASSSQGTENTEAFF
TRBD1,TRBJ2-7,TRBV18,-,TGTGCCAGCTCACCACAACGGGACAGCTTCTACGAGCAGTACTTC,CASSPQRDSFYEQYF
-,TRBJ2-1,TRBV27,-,TGTGCCAGCAGTTTATCTGGAGGAAGTGAGCAGTTCTTC,CASSLSGGSEQFF
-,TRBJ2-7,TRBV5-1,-,TGCGCCAGCAGCGGGGTCGGGGTGGGATCCTACGAGCAGTACTTC,CASSGVGVGSYEQYF
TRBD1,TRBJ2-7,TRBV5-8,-,TGTGCCAGCAGCTTGTTCGGGACAGGCTACGAGCAGTACTTC,CASSLFGTGYEQYF
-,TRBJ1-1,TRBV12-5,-,TGTGCTAGTGGTTTGGAAGCTCCCCCCACGGTAGCTTTCTTT,CASGLEAPPTVAFF
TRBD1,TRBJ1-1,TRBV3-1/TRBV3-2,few,TGTGCCAGCAGCCCAATACGACCGGGACAGGGAACCAAAGTGAACACTGAAGCTTTCTTT,CASSPIRPGQGTKVNTEAFF
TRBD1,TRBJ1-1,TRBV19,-,TGTGCCAGTAATACTATGGACAGGGCTTATCCTGAAGCTTTCTTT,CASNTMDRAYPEAFF
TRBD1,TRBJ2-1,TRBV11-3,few,TGTGCCAGCAGCGTGGGAACAGGGGCCTACAATGAGCAGTTCTTC,CASSVGTGAYNEQFF
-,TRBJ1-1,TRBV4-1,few,TGCGCCAGCAGCCAAGACCCTCAGGCCAATGAAGCTTTCTTT,CASSQDPQANEAFF
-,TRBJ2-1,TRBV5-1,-,TGCGCCAGCAGCTTGGCCGGGGAGGCTTACAATGAGCAGTTCTTC,CASSLAGEAYNEQFF
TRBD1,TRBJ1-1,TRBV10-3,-,TGTGCCATCAGTGGAACAGGGGGAGCAAGGACGAACACTGAAGCTTTCTTT,CAISGTGGARTNTEAFF
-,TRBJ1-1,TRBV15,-,TGTGCCACCAGCAGAGATGCAGGCCTGAACACTGAAGCTTTCTTT,CATSRDAGLNTEAFF
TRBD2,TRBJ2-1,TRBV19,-,TGTGCCAGCACTAGCGGGAGCTCCTACAATGAGCAGTTCTTC,CASTSGSSYNEQFF
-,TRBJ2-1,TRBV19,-,TGTGCCAGTAGTCCCCGGAGGGCTCCGGATGAGCAGTTCTTC,CASSPRRAPDEQFF
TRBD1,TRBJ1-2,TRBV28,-,TGTGCCAGCAGCACTTCCGGGACAGGGGGGTATGGCTACACCTTC,CASSTSGTGGYGYTF
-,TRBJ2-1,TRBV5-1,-,TGCGCCAGCAGCTTAGACCCAGGATGGGAGCAGTTCTTC,CASSLDPGWEQFF
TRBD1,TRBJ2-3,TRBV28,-,TGTGCCAGCAGACCCAGACCGGGACAGGGGGTTGCGGATACGCAGTATTTT,CASRPRPGQGVADTQYF
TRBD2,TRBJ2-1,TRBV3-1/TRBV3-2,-,TGTGCCAGCAGTCTTACTAGCGGGACCTACAATGAGCAGTTCTTC,CASSLTSGTYNEQFF
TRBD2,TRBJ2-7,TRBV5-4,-,TGTGCCAGCCACCTCAAGCGGGAGACCCGGTCCGAGCAGTACTTC,CASHLKRETRSEQYF
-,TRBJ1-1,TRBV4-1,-,TGCGCCAGCAGCCACCCATTGAACACTGAAGCTTTCTTT,CASSHPLNTEAFF
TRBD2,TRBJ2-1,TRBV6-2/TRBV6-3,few,TGTGCCAGCAGCCTTGATACCGGGACTAGCGAAGAGCAGTTCTTC,CASSLDTGTSEEQFF
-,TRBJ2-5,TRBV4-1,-,TGCGCCAGCAGCCAATACGGACAGAGCCAAGAGACCCAGTACTTC,CASSQYGQSQETQYF
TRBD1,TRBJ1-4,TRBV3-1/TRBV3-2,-,TGTGCCAGCAGCCCATTGACAGGGGCTAGTGAAAAACTGTTTTTT,CASSPLTGASEKLFF
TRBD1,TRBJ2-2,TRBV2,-,TGTGCCAGCTGGGTAGGGGGCGCGAACACCGGGGAGCTGTTTTTT,CASWVGGANTGELFF
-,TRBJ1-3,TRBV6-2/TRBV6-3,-,TGTGCCAGCAGTTACTTGAGCGCTGGAAACACCATATATTTT,CASSYLSAGNTIYF
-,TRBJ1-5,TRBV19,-,TGTGCCAGTAGTATAACTTGGGGGGGCAATCAGCCCCAGCATTTT,CASSITWGGNQPQHF
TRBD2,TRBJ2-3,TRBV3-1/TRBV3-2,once,TGTGCCAGCAGCCGAAACAGCGGGAAAAGAACAGATACGCAGTATTTT,CASSRNSGKRTDTQYF
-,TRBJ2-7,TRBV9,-,TGTGCCAGCAGCGTAGGGGGACTTCTTACCTACGAGCAGTACTTC,CASSVGGLLTYEQYF
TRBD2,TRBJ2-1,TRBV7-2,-,TGTGCCAGCAGCTTAGGCGGGGGGAATGAGCAGTTCTTC,CASSLGGGNEQFF
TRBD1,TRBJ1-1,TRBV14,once,TGTGCCAGCAGCTACACAGGGGACACTGAAGCTTTCTTT,CASSYTGDTEAFF